This T cell receptor beta chain is from a study of technical replicates of blood from a handful of donors (dated by TCRdb to about 2017). The count of this clone is one. The clone's antigen remains unknown. Qualities for individual bases were not recorded, and no much larger clone is one base off. The library was produced with the immunoSEQ multiplex PCR assay. TCRdb stores this immuneACCESS table with in-frame sequences only. Part of the clones is absent; in the studies checked, under half of the shortfall reflects unresolved V genes, and no reason is known for the rest. Present in this sample are tens of thousands of clones, about 96% of which were seen just once. The ten largest clones add up to roughly 0.35% of the sample. Material: T cells isolated from PBMCs. This TCR was sampled from a human donor in good health.

The sequenced DNA: TGTGCCAGTAGTATAGACAGGGAAGGCTCTGAAAAACTGTTTTTT. Its product reads: CASSIDREGSEKLFF. This receptor chain uses TRBV19 and TRBJ1-4; a weak D assignment points to TRBD1 (5 bases agree). The junction carries 12 bases between V and J, which are trimmed by 0 bases and 7 bases respectively. The CDR3 runs 15 residues from the cysteine to the phenylalanine. The DNA shown is the 45-base CDR3, in frame from base 1. CDR1 and CDR2 are read off the germline V gene (reference sequence) as LNHDA and SQIVND.